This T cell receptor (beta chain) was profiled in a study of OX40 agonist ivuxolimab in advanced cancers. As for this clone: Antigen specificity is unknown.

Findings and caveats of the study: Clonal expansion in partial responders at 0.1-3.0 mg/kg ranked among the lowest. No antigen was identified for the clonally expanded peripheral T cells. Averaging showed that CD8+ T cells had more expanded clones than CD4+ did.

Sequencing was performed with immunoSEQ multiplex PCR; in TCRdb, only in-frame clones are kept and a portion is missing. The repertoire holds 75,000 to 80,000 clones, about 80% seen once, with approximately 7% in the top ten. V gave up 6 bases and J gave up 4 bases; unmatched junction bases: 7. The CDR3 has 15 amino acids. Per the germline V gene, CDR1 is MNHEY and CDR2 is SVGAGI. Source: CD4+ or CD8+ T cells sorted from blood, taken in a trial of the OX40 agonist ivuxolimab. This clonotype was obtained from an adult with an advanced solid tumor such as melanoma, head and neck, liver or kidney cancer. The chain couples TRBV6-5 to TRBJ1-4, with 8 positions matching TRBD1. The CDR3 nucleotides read TGTGCCAGCAGGCGAGGGACAGGTGTTAATGAAAAACTGTTTTTT. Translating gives CASRRGTGVNEKLFF.